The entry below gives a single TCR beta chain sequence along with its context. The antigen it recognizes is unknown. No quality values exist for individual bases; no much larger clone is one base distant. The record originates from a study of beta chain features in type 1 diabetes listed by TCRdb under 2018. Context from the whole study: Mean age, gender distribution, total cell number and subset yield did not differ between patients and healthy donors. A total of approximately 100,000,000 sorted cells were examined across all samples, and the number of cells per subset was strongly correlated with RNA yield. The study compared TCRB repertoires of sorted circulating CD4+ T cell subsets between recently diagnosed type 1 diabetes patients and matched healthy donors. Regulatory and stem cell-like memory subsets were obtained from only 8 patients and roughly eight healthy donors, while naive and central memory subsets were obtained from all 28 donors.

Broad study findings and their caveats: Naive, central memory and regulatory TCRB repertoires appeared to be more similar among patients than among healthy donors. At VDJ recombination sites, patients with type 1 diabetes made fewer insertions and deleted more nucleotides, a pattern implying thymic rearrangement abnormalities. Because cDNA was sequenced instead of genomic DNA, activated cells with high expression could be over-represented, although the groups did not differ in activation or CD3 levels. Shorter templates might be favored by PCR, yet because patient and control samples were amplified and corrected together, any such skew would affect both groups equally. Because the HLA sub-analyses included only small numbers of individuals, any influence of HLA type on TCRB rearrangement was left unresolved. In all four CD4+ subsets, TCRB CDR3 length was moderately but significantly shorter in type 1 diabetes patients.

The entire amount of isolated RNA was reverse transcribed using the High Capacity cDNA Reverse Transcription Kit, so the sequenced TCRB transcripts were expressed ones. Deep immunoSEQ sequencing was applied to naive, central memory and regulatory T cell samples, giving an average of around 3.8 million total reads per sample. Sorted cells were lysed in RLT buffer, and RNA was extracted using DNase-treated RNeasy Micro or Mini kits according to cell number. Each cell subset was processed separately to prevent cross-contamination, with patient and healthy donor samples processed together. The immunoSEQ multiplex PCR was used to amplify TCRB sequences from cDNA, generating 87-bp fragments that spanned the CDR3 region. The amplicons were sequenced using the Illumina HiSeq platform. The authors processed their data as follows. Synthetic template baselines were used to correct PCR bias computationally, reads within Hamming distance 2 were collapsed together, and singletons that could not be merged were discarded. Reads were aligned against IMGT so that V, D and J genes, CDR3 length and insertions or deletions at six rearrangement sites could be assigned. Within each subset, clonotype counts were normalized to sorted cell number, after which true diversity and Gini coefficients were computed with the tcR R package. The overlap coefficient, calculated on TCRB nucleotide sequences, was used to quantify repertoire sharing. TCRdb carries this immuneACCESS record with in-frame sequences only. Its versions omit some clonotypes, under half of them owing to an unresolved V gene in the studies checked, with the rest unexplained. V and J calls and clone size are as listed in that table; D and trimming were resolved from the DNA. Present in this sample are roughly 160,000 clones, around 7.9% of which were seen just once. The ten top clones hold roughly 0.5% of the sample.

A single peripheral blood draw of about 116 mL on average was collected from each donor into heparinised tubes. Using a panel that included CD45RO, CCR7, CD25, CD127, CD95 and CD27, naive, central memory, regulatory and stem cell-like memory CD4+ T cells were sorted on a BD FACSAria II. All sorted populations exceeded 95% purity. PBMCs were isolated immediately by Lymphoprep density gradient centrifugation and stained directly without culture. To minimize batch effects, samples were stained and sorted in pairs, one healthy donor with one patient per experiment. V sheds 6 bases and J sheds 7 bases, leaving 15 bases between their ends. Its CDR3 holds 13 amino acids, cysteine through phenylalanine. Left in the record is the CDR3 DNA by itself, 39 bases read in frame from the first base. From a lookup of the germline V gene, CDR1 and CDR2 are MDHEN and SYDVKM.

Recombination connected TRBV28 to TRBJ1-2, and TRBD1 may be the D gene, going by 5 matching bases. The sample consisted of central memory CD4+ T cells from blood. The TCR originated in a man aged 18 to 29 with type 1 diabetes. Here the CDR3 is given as CASSLGREVGYTF. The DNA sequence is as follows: TGTGCCAGCAGCCTAGGCAGGGAGGTTGGCTACACCTTC.